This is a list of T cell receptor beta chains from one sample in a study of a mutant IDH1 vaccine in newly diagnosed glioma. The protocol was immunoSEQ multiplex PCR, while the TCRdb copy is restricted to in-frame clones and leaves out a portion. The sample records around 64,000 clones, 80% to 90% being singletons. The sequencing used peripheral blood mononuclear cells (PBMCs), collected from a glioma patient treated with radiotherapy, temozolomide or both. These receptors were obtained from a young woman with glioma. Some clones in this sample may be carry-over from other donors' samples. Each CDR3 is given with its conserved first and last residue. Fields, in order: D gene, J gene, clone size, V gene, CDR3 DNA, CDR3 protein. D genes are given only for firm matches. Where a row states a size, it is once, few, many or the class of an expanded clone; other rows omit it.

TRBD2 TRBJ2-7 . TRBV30 TGTGCCGGCGGGAGTAACTCCTACGAGCAGTACTTC CAGGSNSYEQYF
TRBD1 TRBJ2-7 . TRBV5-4 TGTGCCAGCAGTGACCGGGACAGGGGGCGCATTGGCTACGAGCAGTACTTC CASSDRDRGRIGYEQYF
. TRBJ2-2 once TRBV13 TGTGCCAGCAGCTTAGAGGGCCTAGGTTCTCGTAACACCGGGGAGCTGTTTTTT CASSLEGLGSRNTGELFF
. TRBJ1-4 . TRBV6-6 TGTGCCAGCAGAAAGACAGAACCTAATGAAAAACTGTTTTTT CASRKTEPNEKLFF
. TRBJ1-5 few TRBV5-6 TGTGCCAGCAGCCTGGGGGTGGCTAAAGGCAATCAGCCCCAGCATTTT CASSLGVAKGNQPQHF
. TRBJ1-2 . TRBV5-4 TGTGCCAGCAGCTTTCGACATCTAACGGCTTATGGCTACACCTTC CASSFRHLTAYGYTF
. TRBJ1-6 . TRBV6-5 TGTGCCAGCCACCCCGGACCGAGTAATTCACCCCTCCACTTT CASHPGPSNSPLHF
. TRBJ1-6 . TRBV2 TGTGCCAGCAGTGAATCGGCAGCGACAATTTCACCCCTCCACTTT CASSESAATISPLHF
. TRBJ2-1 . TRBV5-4 TGTGCCAGCAGCTTGGATGGGTTTGCGGGACGTATATCCTACAATGAGCAGTTCTTC CASSLDGFAGRISYNEQFF
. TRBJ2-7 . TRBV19 TGTGCCAGTAGGGAAGGCCGCGAGCAGTACTTC CASREGREQYF
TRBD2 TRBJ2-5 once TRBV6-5 TGTGCCAGCAGTGTAGCGGGGGGCCGAAAGACCCAGTACTTC CASSVAGGRKTQYF
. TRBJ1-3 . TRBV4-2 TGTGCCAGCAGCCAAGGGGCGGGGGGGGCCTCTGGAAACACCATATATTTT CASSQGAGGASGNTIYF
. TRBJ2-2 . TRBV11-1 TGTGCCAGCAGCTTATGGGACACGGACACCGGGGAGCTGTTTTTT CASSLWDTDTGELFF
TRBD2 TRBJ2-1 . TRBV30 TGTGCCTGGAGTTCGGGGGAGGGAGGTGAGCAGTTCTTC CAWSSGEGGEQFF
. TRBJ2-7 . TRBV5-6 TGTGCCAGCAGCTTTTCTTCCGCCTACGAGCAGTACTTC CASSFSSAYEQYF
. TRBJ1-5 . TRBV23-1 TGCGCCAGCAGATATAAACAGGTCGGAGGCAATCAGCCCCAGCATTTT CASRYKQVGGNQPQHF
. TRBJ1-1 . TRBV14 TGTGCCAGCAGCTACGACCTGAACACTGAAGCTTTCTTT CASSYDLNTEAFF
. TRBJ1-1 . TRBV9 TGTGCCAGCAGCCGAGTCGAGAACACTGAAGCTTTCTTT CASSRVENTEAFF
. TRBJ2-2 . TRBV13 TGTGCCAGCAGCACGACCGGGACAGGGAGTAGCGGGACGAACACCGGGGAGCTGTTTTTT CASSTTGTGSSGTNTGELFF
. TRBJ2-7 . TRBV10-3 TGTGCCATCAGTGACATTGGGAGTGGGGACCGCCTATACGAGCAGTACTTC CAISDIGSGDRLYEQYF
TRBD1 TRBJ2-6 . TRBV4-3 TGCGCCAGCAGCCGCAACCCAGGGGGAGCTGGGGCCAACGTCCTGACTTTC CASSRNPGGAGANVLTF
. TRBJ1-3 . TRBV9 TGTGCCAGCAGCCCCCCGCCAGGTGGAAACACCATATATTTT CASSPPPGGNTIYF
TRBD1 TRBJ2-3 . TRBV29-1 TGCAGCGTCACAGGGGTAGATACGCAGTATTTT CSVTGVDTQYF
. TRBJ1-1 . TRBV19 TGTGCCAGTAGACAAGGGAGAACTGAAGCTTTCTTT CASRQGRTEAFF
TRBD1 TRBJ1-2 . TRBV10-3 TGTGCCATCAGTCGGACAGGGGGTGGCTACACCTTC CAISRTGGGYTF
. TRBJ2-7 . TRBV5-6 TGTGCCAGCAGCTTGGGACAGGCTCCTCTGGGGTACGAGCAGTACTTC CASSLGQAPLGYEQYF
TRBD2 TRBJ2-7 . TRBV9 TGTGCCAGCAGCGTACGGGAGGGCCCCTACTACGAGCAGTACTTC CASSVREGPYYEQYF
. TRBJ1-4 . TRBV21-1 TGTGCCAGCAGGGACAAGGACAGTTACCCTGAAAAACTGTTTTTT CASRDKDSYPEKLFF
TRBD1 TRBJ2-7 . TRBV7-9 TGTGCCAGCAGCCCAAAGTTGCCGGGACAGGGGGTTTACGAGCAGTACTTC CASSPKLPGQGVYEQYF
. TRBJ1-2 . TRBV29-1 TGCAGCGTTGAAGCGGGCTACGAAGATGGCTACACCTTC CSVEAGYEDGYTF
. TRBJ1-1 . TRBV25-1 TGTGCCAGCAGCAGGGGTTCGAACACTGAAGCTTTCTTT CASSRGSNTEAFF
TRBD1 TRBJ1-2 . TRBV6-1 TGTGCCATAGAACCGGGACAGGGGTTCTATGGCTACACCTTC CAIEPGQGFYGYTF
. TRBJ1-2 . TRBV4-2 TGTGCCAGCAGCCCTTTGGGACGGACGAACTATGGCTACACCTTC CASSPLGRTNYGYTF
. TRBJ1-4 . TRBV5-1 TGCGCCAGCAGCTTGGACAGGGACAATGAAAAACTGTTTTTT CASSLDRDNEKLFF
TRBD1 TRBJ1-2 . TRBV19 TGTGCCAGTAGACCGGGACAGGGACCCCCGGGCTATGGCTACACCTTC CASRPGQGPPGYGYTF
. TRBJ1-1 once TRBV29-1 TGCAGCGTGGGAGGCGCGCTGAACACTGAAGCTTTCTTT CSVGGALNTEAFF
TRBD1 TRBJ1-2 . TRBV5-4 TGTGCCAGCAGCTGGATACAGGGGACAGACTATGGCTACACCTTC CASSWIQGTDYGYTF
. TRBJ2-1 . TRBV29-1 TGCAGCGTTCCAGCTGGAGAGCAGTTCTTC CSVPAGEQFF
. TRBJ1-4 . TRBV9 TGTGCCAGCAGCTTAGCGGGGTTGGATGAAAAACTGTTTTTT CASSLAGLDEKLFF
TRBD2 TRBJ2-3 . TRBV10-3 TGTGCCATCAGTGAAAGGGCGGGAGGGCCGACAGATACGCAGTATTTT CAISERAGGPTDTQYF
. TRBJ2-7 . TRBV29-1 TGCAGCGTTGAACTAGCGCGCGAGCAGTACTTC CSVELAREQYF
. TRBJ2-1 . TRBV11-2 TGTGCCAGCAGCACCCCCTGGGGGAATGAGCAGTTCTTC CASSTPWGNEQFF
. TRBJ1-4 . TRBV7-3 TGTGCCAGCAGCTTGGGGGGAGGTGAAAAACTGTTTTTT CASSLGGGEKLFF
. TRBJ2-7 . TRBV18 TGTGCCAGCTCACCGGGTCTCCTCTACGAGCAGTACTTC CASSPGLLYEQYF
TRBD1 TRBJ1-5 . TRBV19 TGTGCCAGTACCATAATACAGGGGAGAATCGGCAATCAGCCCCAGCATTTT CASTIIQGRIGNQPQHF